This T cell receptor (beta chain) was identified during a study of cytomegalovirus exposure and HLA in healthy donors. A multiplex PCR was run with 60 Vbeta primers and 13 Jbeta primers. Assay used: immunoSEQ multiplex PCR; TCRdb lists only in-frame clones, some missing. The sample lists around 150,000 clones, approximately 78% occurring once. The clonotype was recovered from a male donor in good health and CMV-seronegative. The sequencing sample was made of PBMCs.

The CDR3 here is CASSLRRTVGETQYF. The CDR3 coding sequence is TGTGCCAGCAGCCTGCGGCGTACGGTCGGAGAGACCCAGTACTTC. V gene TRBV4-2 combines with J gene TRBJ2-5; D remains ambiguous. The ends were cut back, 4 bases at V and 4 bases at J, with 16 bases in the middle. The CDR3 is made up of 15 amino acids. CDR1 is LGHNA and CDR2 is YNFKEQ in the germline V gene.